Following are 31 T cell receptor beta chains from one sample sequenced in a study of identical twins. From the 5' RACE reads, TCRdb called clonotypes with MiXCR, one entry per CDR3 protein. The repertoire consists of 700,000 or so distinct CDR3 sequences, with 8.5% to 9.5% occurring once and the leading ten covering 0.98%. These records were also assigned to another study, of yellow fever vaccine responses in identical twins.

The sequencing input was PBMCs. The source of these receptors is a woman between 18 and 30 years old in good health.

This clonotype has a handful of counts. The chain is built from TRBV12-1 and TRBJ1-2; TRBD1 is taken as the D call from the table, unchecked against the DNA. TRBV12-1 represents a pseudogene. This CDR3 is built from 16 residues. The CDR3 is CASSSPRDRGNYGYTF. The CDR3 DNA is TGTGCCAGCAGCTCGCCCCGGGACAGGGGCAACTATGGCTACACCTTC.

The CDR3 nucleotides are TGCGCCAGCAGCCAAGTAGCGGGAGGAGGGACCGGGGAGCTGTTTTTT. Amino acids: CASSQVAGGGTGELFF. This chain links TRBV4-3 with TRBJ2-2, with 10 bases that match TRBD2. The V and J ends lost 1 base and 5 bases, in that order; junction bases with no gene match: 4. Germline V lookup: CDR1 LGHNA, CDR2 YSLEER. The CDR3 consists of 16 residues.

This rearrangement joins TRBV11-2 to TRBJ1-6, with TRBD1 matching 8 bases. CDR1 and CDR2 (germline): SGHAT, FQNNGV. The CDR3 sequence is 18 residues long. J lost 5 bases, V lost 5 bases, and 14 bases had no gene match. The CDR3 DNA is TGTGCCAGCAGCCACTGGACAGGGCTCTTGGGGGATAATTCACCCCTCCACTTT. Amino acids: CASSHWTGLLGDNSPLHF.

The rearrangement joins TRBV7-8 to TRBJ2-7; 10 bases are a match to TRBD1. This CDR3 has 14 amino acids. Unmatched junction bases numbered 6, after V lost 5 bases and J lost 5 bases. Germline CDR1 SGHVS, CDR2 FQNEAQ. The CDR3 loop is CASSLRDRGNEQYF. As DNA, the CDR3 is TGTGCCAGCAGCCTAAGGGACAGGGGAAACGAGCAGTACTTC.

This clonotype was recorded many times. The chain joins TRBV9 to TRBJ2-1, with TRBD2 identical over 7 bases. V lost 8 bases, J lost 0 bases, and 11 bases stayed unmatched. Per germline, CDR1 SGDLS and CDR2 YYNGEE. The CDR3 extends over 16 amino acids. The CDR3 here is CASGGEGKSSYNEQFF. In DNA, the CDR3 is TGTGCCAGTGGGGGGGAGGGGAAGAGCTCCTACAATGAGCAGTTCTTC.

CDR3 sequence reads: CAITTSGGPVYEQYF. As DNA, the CDR3 is TGTGCCATAACGACTAGCGGGGGACCCGTGTACGAGCAGTACTTC. The genes are TRBV28 and TRBJ2-7, with 12 bases identical to TRBD2. V shed 10 bases, J shed 4 bases, and the junction held 11 bases outside the gene matches. This CDR3 has 15 residues. Germline-derived CDR1 and CDR2 are MDHEN and SYDVKM. The full variable domain, with the rest looked up from reference TRBV28 and TRBJ2-7, is DVKVTQSSRYLVKRTGEKVFLECVQDMDHENMFWYRQDPGLGLRLIYFSYDVKMKEKGDIPEGYSVSREKKERFSLILESASTNQTSMYLCAITTSGGPVYEQYFGPGTRLTVT.

The rearrangement links TRBV9 to TRBJ2-5; 12 nucleotides align to TRBD2. CDR1 SGDLS and CDR2 YYNGEE come from the germline V gene. This CDR3 is 19 amino acids long. The V and J ends lost 3 bases and 3 bases, in that order; junction bases with no gene match: 15. CDR3 coding DNA: TGTGCCAGCAGCGACCCCCGAACTCCTAGCGGGGGGGCGGAAGAGACCCAGTACTTC. Amino acids: CASSDPRTPSGGAEETQYF. The full variable domain, with the rest looked up from reference TRBV9 and TRBJ2-5, is DSGVTQTPKHLITATGQRVTLRCSPRSGDLSVYWYQQSLDQGLQFLIQYYNGEERAKGNILERFSAQQFPDLHSELNLSSLELGDSALYFCASSDPRTPSGGAEETQYFGPGTRLLVL.

Only one count was recorded for this clonotype. The chain couples TRBV19 to TRBJ1-2; D gene unclear. Germline assignment: CDR1 LNHDA and CDR2 SQIVND (reference sequence). This CDR3 region has 12 residues. Trimming pared 4 bases from V and 2 bases from J, leaving 5 bases between. CDR3 in DNA: TGTGCCAGTAGTAACAAGAACTATGGCTACACCTTC. Amino acid sequence: CASSNKNYGYTF.

The sample holds a few counts of this clonotype. J is TRBJ2-5 and V is TRBV5-6, with D unresolved. Germline V gene lookup returns CDR1 SGHDT and CDR2 YYEEEE. CDR3 length: 14 amino acids. Between the trimmed V and J ends, which lost 3 bases and 2 bases, there was a span of 11 bases. As DNA, the CDR3 is TGTGCCAGCAGCTATCCCCTCCGGCAAGAGACCCAGTACTTC. Amino acid sequence: CASSYPLRQETQYF.

This chain links TRBV7-8 with TRBJ2-2; perhaps TRBD2 as D (6 bases). This CDR3 has 16 residues. Between the trimmed V and J ends, which lost 1 base and 2 bases, there was a span of 11 bases. Germline lookup yields CDR1 SGHVS and CDR2 FQNEAQ. The DNA for the CDR3 is TGTGCCAGCAGCTTAGTCCCTAGCGAAAACACCGGGGAGCTGTTTTTT. Amino acids: CASSLVPSENTGELFF.

The chain uses TRBV6-5 and TRBJ2-3, with D maybe TRBD1 (6 bases). CDR3 length: 12 amino acids. From germline, CDR1 is MNHEY and CDR2 SVGAGI. Trimming shortened V by 6 bases and J by 9 bases, and 13 bases separated the two germline ends. The CDR3 DNA sequence: TGTGCCAGCAGGGGGGCCGAGGTGACGCAGTATTTT. Translation: CASRGAEVTQYF.

This clonotype appeared a few times. The chain carries TRBV6-5 and TRBJ2-5; TRBD2 might be the D (5 bases). Looked up from germline, CDR1 is MNHEY and CDR2 is SVGAGI. V was cut by 6 bases and J by 4 bases, with 6 bases left in between. This CDR3 contains 11 residues. The CDR3 nucleotides read TGTGCCAGCAGGAGGGCAGAGACCCAGTACTTC. Translation: CASRRAETQYF.

This clonotype was seen at least ten times. The chain uses TRBV5-6 and TRBJ2-4; a weak D match, TRBD2 (7 bases). Germline assignment: CDR1 SGHDT and CDR2 YYEEEE. Between the trimmed V and J ends, which lost 4 bases and 6 bases, there was a span of 17 bases. The CDR3 has 15 residues. The CDR3 here is CASSLAGAAGNIQYF. DNA of the CDR3: TGTGCCAGCAGCCTCGCGGGGGCTGCGGGAAACATTCAGTACTTC.

This clonotype was recorded many times. This chain connects TRBV5-1 to TRBJ2-1, with 7 nucleotides matching TRBD1. Per germline, CDR1 SGHRS and CDR2 YFSETQ. The V and J ends lost 4 bases and 8 bases, in that order; junction bases with no gene match: 3. The length of the CDR3 is 12 residues. CDR3 bases: TGCGCCAGCAGCGCAGGGGGAGATGAGCAGTTCTTC. Translated: CASSAGGDEQFF.

This sequence joins TRBV15 and TRBJ2-1, with a possible D match to TRBD1 (5 bases). CDR1 LNHNV and CDR2 YYDKDF come from the germline V gene (reference sequence). This CDR3 has 13 residues. The V and J ends lost 3 bases and 4 bases respectively, with 7 bases between them. CDR3 residues: CATSSPGYNEQFF. In nucleotides, the CDR3 is TGTGCCACCAGCAGCCCAGGGTACAATGAGCAGTTCTTC. The whole variable domain, remainder taken from reference TRBV15 and TRBJ2-1, is DAMVIQNPRYQVTQFGKPVTLSCSQTLNHNVMYWYQQKSSQAPKLLFHYYDKDFNNEADTPDNFQSRRPNTSFCFLDIRSPGLGDTAMYLCATSSPGYNEQFFGPGTRLTVL.

This clonotype was observed at least ten times. This chain uses TRBV20-1 with TRBJ1-2, with D maybe TRBD1 (6 bases). V lost 5 bases and J 7 bases, leaving 14 bases between the germline ends. The CDR3 covers 12 residues. Germline CDR1 and CDR2: DFQATT and SNEGSKA (reference sequence). The CDR3 protein is CSAEQGSSGYTF. As DNA, the CDR3 is TGCAGTGCTGAACAGGGATCTTCTGGCTACACCTTC.

This clonotype has just a few counts. The rearrangement links TRBV29-1 to TRBJ2-7; D is undetermined. CDR3 size: 15 residues. Trimming removed 6 bases at V and 4 bases at J, with 22 bases between. CDR1 and CDR2 from the germline V gene are SQVTM and ANQGSEA. CDR3 protein: CSVELGDRRDYEQYF. The CDR3 bases are TGCAGCGTCGAGCTCGGAGACCGTCGAGATTACGAGCAGTACTTC.

This clonotype was detected only a few times. V usage is TRBV25-1 and J usage is TRBJ1-1; D ambiguous. V was pared by 4 bases and J by 0 bases, with 15 bases between. This CDR3 comprises 16 residues. The germline CDR1 and CDR2 sequences are MGHDK and SYGVNS. As DNA, the CDR3 is TGTGCCAGCAGTGCCAATCGATGGGCCCTGAACACTGAAGCTTTCTTT. It specifies CASSANRWALNTEAFF.

The genes are TRBV5-1 and TRBJ2-7, with 8 nucleotides matching TRBD1. This CDR3 is built from 16 residues. The V gene end was trimmed by 4 bases and the J gene end by 2 bases; junction bases not matched to a gene: 11. Germline lookup yields CDR1 SGHRS and CDR2 YFSETQ. The CDR3 region is CASSVSPGGYPYEQYF. The CDR3 nucleotides read TGCGCCAGCAGCGTCTCCCCAGGGGGCTATCCCTACGAGCAGTACTTC.

The chain combines TRBV29-1 with TRBJ2-1; TRBD2 is a possible D gene (5 bases). With 7 bases removed from V and 0 bases from J, the gap between germline ends came to 10 bases. Per germline, CDR1 SQVTM and CDR2 ANQGSEA. The CDR3 has 13 amino acids. The CDR3 loop is CSAERFSYNEQFF. CDR3 DNA: TGCAGCGCCGAGCGGTTCTCCTACAATGAGCAGTTCTTC.

The V and J genes are TRBV10-3 and TRBJ2-7; TRBD2 matches 10 bases. The CDR3 is made up of 17 amino acids. Germline loops: CDR1 ENHRY, CDR2 SYGVKD. J lost 5 bases, V lost 0 bases, and 10 bases had no gene match. The CDR3 is CAISESLAGVALDEQYF. The CDR3, as DNA: TGTGCCATCAGTGAGTCGCTAGCGGGGGTGGCATTGGACGAGCAGTACTTC.

This chain joins TRBV7-9 and TRBJ2-5; perhaps TRBD1 as D (6 bases). CDR1 is SEHNR, CDR2 FQNEAQ, per germline (reference sequence). CDR3 length equals 14 residues. V was shortened by 2 bases and J by 4 bases, with 11 bases between the two germline ends. CDR3 loop: CASSLQGTVETQYF. CDR3 sequence (DNA): TGTGCCAGCAGCTTACAGGGGACGGTAGAGACCCAGTACTTC.

This clonotype was observed many times. The V gene is TRBV5-1, the J gene TRBJ2-1; the match to TRBD1 covers 7 bases. Trimming removed 0 bases from V and 5 bases from J; junction bases left unmatched: 2. The CDR3 spans 14 residues. In germline, CDR1 is SGHRS, CDR2 YFSETQ. As DNA, the CDR3 is TGCGCCAGCAGCTTGGGACAGGGCAACAATGAGCAGTTCTTC. Amino acids: CASSLGQGNNEQFF.

This clonotype was detected many times. This chain joins TRBV27 and TRBJ2-1; a possible D gene is TRBD2 (6 bases). V lost 5 bases to trimming and J lost 7 bases, with 18 bases between them. Germline V CDR1 and CDR2: MNHEY, SMNVEV (reference sequence). The CDR3 contains 15 residues. The CDR3 here is CASSLGPAGLNEQFF. CDR3 bases: TGTGCCAGCAGTCTCGGGCCAGCGGGCCTTAATGAGCAGTTCTTC.

This clonotype was counted ten times or more. V usage is TRBV29-1 and J usage is TRBJ2-5; D remains ambiguous. Germline CDR1 SQVTM, CDR2 ANQGSEA. The V end was cut by 6 bases, the J end by 2 bases, with 19 bases between. This CDR3 is built from 15 residues. The CDR3 DNA reads as TGCAGCGTCGTAGGTGGTGGGAACGTACAAGAGACCCAGTACTTC. It encodes CSVVGGGNVQETQYF.

The V call is TRBV12-3 or TRBV12-4, the J call TRBJ2-1, with 7 bases fitting TRBD2. The CDR3 is 15 amino acids. V shed 7 bases, J shed 6 bases, and the junction held 12 bases outside the gene matches. The CDR3 nucleotides are TGTGCCAGCACCCATAGCGGGCGCCTTCCCAATGAGCAGTTCTTC. Translated, it gives CASTHSGRLPNEQFF.

DNA of the CDR3: TGTGCCAGCAGGATGGCGACTAGCGGGGACGGGGAGCTGTTTTTT. It yields the protein CASRMATSGDGELFF. V usage is TRBV12-3 or TRBV12-4 and J usage is TRBJ2-2, with 11 bases matching TRBD2. The trim removed 6 bases at V and 7 bases at J, leaving 7 bases unmatched. The CDR3 is made up of 15 amino acids.

This clonotype came up a few times. J is TRBJ2-2 and V is TRBV24-1, with D perhaps given as TRBD1 or TRBD2 (5 bases each). CDR1 KGHDR and CDR2 SFDVKD come from the germline V gene. The CDR3 length is 17 residues. Trimming took 2 bases from V and 5 from J, leaving 17 bases between them. The CDR3 coding sequence is TGTGCCACCAGTGATTCGGACTCCTGGGGGAGAACCGGGGAGCTGTTTTTT. It encodes CATSDSDSWGRTGELFF.

This clonotype was seen repeatedly, ten times or more. J is TRBJ2-5 and V is TRBV20-1; D is ambiguous. The germline V gene has CDR1 DFQATT and CDR2 SNEGSKA (reference sequence). V lost 3 bases to trimming and J lost 2 bases, with 10 bases between them. There are 13 residues in the CDR3. The CDR3 region has the DNA TGCAGTGCTAGGTTTCCAGCTCAAGAGACCCAGTACTTC. It translates to CSARFPAQETQYF.

The chain carries TRBV5-1 and TRBJ2-5; 9 nucleotides agree with TRBD2. Germline values: CDR1 SGHRS, CDR2 YFSETQ. This CDR3 is 15 amino acids long. V trimming: 2 bases; J trimming: 2 bases; junction bases outside the gene matches: 4. CDR3 sequence: CASSFSGSEQETQYF. The CDR3, as DNA: TGCGCCAGCAGCTTTAGCGGGAGCGAACAAGAGACCCAGTACTTC.

This clonotype has only a few counts. This chain uses TRBV24-1 with TRBJ2-7; the D gene is possibly TRBD1 (6 bases). V was shortened by 1 base and J by 5 bases, with 11 bases between the two germline ends. The CDR3 has 14 residues. Germline assignment: CDR1 KGHDR and CDR2 SFDVKD. The CDR3 nucleotides read TGTGCCACCAGTGATTTAAGTAACAGGGACGAGCAGTACTTC. This translates into CATSDLSNRDEQYF.